This T cell receptor beta chain was sequenced in a study of regulatory T cells in long-lasting Graves disease (dated by TCRdb to the early 2020s). Regarding the study in general: Persistent Graves' disease meant more than 5 years of antithyroid drug treatment with TSH receptor autoantibodies that stayed positive. Peripheral blood TCR sequencing and RNA sequencing compared persistent Graves' disease patients with newly diagnosed Graves' disease patients. The study was conducted in China and was registered as a clinical trial. TCR sequencing covered around 13 persistent and 20 or so newly diagnosed Graves' disease patients, about 35 samples in total. Antithyroid drugs had been taken for 8.5 to 12 years on average by persistent Graves' disease patients in the clinical cohort. The study at large found these results: Patients with persistent disease shared more public clonotypes (around 3,000) than newly diagnosed patients did (about 1,000). Only the TCR beta chain was sequenced and analyzed. Compared with newly diagnosed patients, persistent Graves' disease patients had lower TCR Shannon entropy and fewer highly expanded clones, which suggests clonal expansion. As a limitation, the authors acknowledged that the small sample size may reduce accuracy. Because the primary lesion, thyroid tissue, could not be accessed, the study looked at peripheral blood alone. TRBV28, TRBJ1-2 and TRBJ2-5 were preferentially used in persistent disease, while TRBV20-1 and TRBJ2-1 were favored in newly diagnosed disease.

Per the publication, the time point label means: persistent/refractory GD, antithyroid drugs over 5 years with positive TRAb. For both TCR sequencing and RNA sequencing, RNA was extracted from PBMCs in TRIzol. The diagnosis of Graves' disease was made according to American Thyroid Association guidelines. Recruitment of patients was carried out at an endocrinology department in Xi'an, China. Each patient gave 8.5 to 9.5 milliliters of peripheral blood, collected in an EDTA anticoagulant tube. Ficoll Paque Plus density gradient separation was used to isolate PBMCs, and no further T cell sorting was performed. An Agilent 2100 Bioanalyzer and agarose gel were used to check RNA quality, while a NanoDrop 2000 measured RNA concentration. Concerning this clonotype: No antigen is known for it. It has no much larger one-base neighbor in the sample; base qualities were not kept.

Including the terminal cysteine and phenylalanine, the CDR3 comprises 15 residues. Only the CDR3 part of the read is kept: 45 bases, read in frame from the first base. CDR1 and CDR2, per the germline V gene (reference sequence), are SEHNR and FQNEAQ. The V and J ends are trimmed by 3 bases and 3 bases, leaving 11 bases between them. The method was multiplex PCR. Sequencing was carried out with an Illumina HiSeq 4000. TCR beta libraries were built with iRepertoire HTBI primers and Arm-PCR amplification of CDR3 regions. Before sequencing, the PCR products underwent gel purification. The authors processed their data as follows. Across samples, some 62 TRBV and 13 to 15 TRBJ segments were identified and used for gene usage analysis of CDR3 amino acid clonotypes. COPE and FqMerger were used to merge filtered high-quality paired reads into contigs. BLAST was used to align contigs to IMGT TRBV, TRBD and TRBJ reference genes, with CDR3 defined following IMGT. Clonotypes above 0.1% frequency were classified as highly expanded clones. Repertoire diversity was measured by Shannon entropy, and V-J evenness by the Gini coefficient. Public clonotypes were defined as clonotypes shared by more than one individual. The raw public data were reprocessed by TCRdb itself: fastp quality trimming at Q25, MiXCR clonotype calling, in-frame beta chains only. Each record represents a unique CDR3 protein, reported with the most common genes and DNA among its rows. Clone size and V and J calls follow TCRdb, not the original study. Recorded for this sample are approximately 470,000 distinct CDR3 sequences; roughly 20% of them occurred a single time. Approximately 7.8% of the sample lies in the top ten.

The sample in question was peripheral blood mononuclear cells (PBMCs), obtained when the disease was refractory, from a patient treated with antithyroid drugs. The V and J genes are TRBV7-9 and TRBJ1-4, and possibly TRBD1, on 5 matching bases. This clonotype was sampled from a female donor with Graves disease. The CDR3 is CASSFVRGANEKLFF. The DNA sequence is as follows: TGTGCCAGCAGCTTTGTAAGAGGGGCTAATGAAAAACTGTTTTTT.